The 9 T cell receptor beta chains presented below share a single source sample, sequenced in a study of metastatic and nonmetastatic thyroid tumors. Every patient underwent thyroid surgery untreated. Via MiXCR, TCRdb re-called the PCR reads. This sample has about 27,000 clones, with 15% found just once. Sequenced input: blood. These receptor sequences come from a male donor with papillary thyroid cancer or a benign thyroid nodule (not recorded which). Some clones in this sample may be carry-over from other donors' samples.

Many counts were recorded for this clone. J is TRBJ2-7 and V is TRBV6-1, with D uncertain. The CDR3 loop spans 14 amino acids. CDR1 and CDR2 (germline): MNHNS, SASEGT. The V end was cut by 2 bases, the J end by 4 bases, with 12 bases between. As DNA, the CDR3 is TGTGCCAGCAGTGAACGCGGCGGAGTATACGAGCAGTACTTC. Its translation is CASSERGGVYEQYF.

The rearrangement joins TRBV24-1 to TRBJ2-7; no reliable D call. Germline lookup yields CDR1 KGHDR and CDR2 SFDVKD. V shed 0 bases and J shed 2 bases, with 1 base lying between them. CDR3 length: 12 residues. CDR3 protein: CATSDLTYEQYV. CDR3 DNA sequence: TGTGCCACCAGTGATTTGACCTACGAGCAGTACGTC.

In its sample, this clone was seen many times. It may be a read error: a sequence one base away is much more abundant. The chain joins TRBV15 to TRBJ2-3, with D tentatively TRBD2 (6 bases). Trimming left V 5 bases short and J 2 bases short, with 14 bases between. Germline CDR1 and CDR2: LNHNV and YYDKDF (reference sequence). The CDR3 contains 15 residues. CDR3 loop: CATSGLRGYTDTQYF. CDR3 bases: TGTGCCACCAGCGGATTACGGGGGTACACAGATACGCAGTATTTT.

The sample holds many counts of this clone. The rearrangement uses TRBV11-2 and TRBJ1-1; D is perhaps TRBD1 (5 bases). The V end lost 5 bases, the J end lost 3 bases, and 16 bases lay between the germline ends. The CDR3 spans 15 residues. Germline V gives CDR1 SGHAT, CDR2 FQNNGV. CDR3 nucleotides: TGTGCCAGCAGCCCTTATGCAGGGCGGGACACTGAAGCTTTCTTT. Its translation: CASSPYAGRDTEAFF. Full variable domain (missing parts from reference TRBV11-2 and TRBJ1-1): EAGVAQSPRYKIIEKRQSVAFWCNPISGHATLYWYQQILGQGPKLLIQFQNNGVVDDSQLPKDRFSAERLKGVDSTLKIQPAKLEDSAVYLCASSPYAGRDTEAFFGQGTRLTVV.

This clone was observed many times. The chain has TRBV4-2 and TRBJ1-5; TRBD1 might be the D (6 bases). V was shortened by 5 bases and J by 4 bases, with 12 bases between the two germline ends. CDR1 and CDR2 from the germline V gene are LGHNA and YNFKEQ. This CDR3 region has 14 residues. Here the CDR3 DNA reads TGTGCCAGCAGCTATAGAACAGGGAATCAGCCCCAGCATTTT. This translates into CASSYRTGNQPQHF.

A few counts support this clone. The CDR3 nucleotides are TGTGCCAGCTGTCTAGCGGTCTATGGGGAGCAGTTCTTC. The encoded protein is CASCLAVYGEQFF. The chain joins TRBV2 to TRBJ2-1, with 7 bases that match TRBD2. Germline assignment: CDR1 SNHLY and CDR2 FYNNEI. J gave up 10 bases and V 8 bases, and 11 bases lay outside the gene matches. There are 13 residues in the CDR3.

At least ten counts were recorded for this clone. The chain has TRBV6-1 and TRBJ1-5; D uncertain. This CDR3 contains 13 residues. Trimming took 5 bases from V and 7 from J, leaving 12 bases between them. CDR1 and CDR2 from the germline V gene are MNHNS and SASEGT. As DNA, the CDR3 is TGTGCCAGCAGTCAGGCGGTAACCCAGCCCCAGCATTTT. Translating gives CASSQAVTQPQHF.

In its sample, this clone was seen many times. The gene calls are TRBV5-5 and TRBJ2-7, with a possible D match to TRBD2 (6 bases). The CDR3 covers 15 residues. With 0 bases removed from V and 5 bases from J, the gap between germline ends came to 15 bases. Germline loops: CDR1 SGHKS, CDR2 YYEKEE (reference sequence). DNA for the CDR3: TGTGCCAGCAGCTTGGGACTAGGGATAGGCGACGAGCAGTACTTC. Its translation: CASSLGLGIGDEQYF.

V gene TRBV7-3 combines with J gene TRBJ2-7; D not certain. Germline V CDR1 and CDR2: SGHTA, FQGTGA. This CDR3 has 15 amino acids. Trimming removed 5 bases at V and 0 bases at J, with 14 bases between. The CDR3 reads CASSEVQPSSYEQYF. The CDR3 bases are TGTGCCAGCAGCGAGGTACAGCCAAGCTCCTACGAGCAGTACTTC.